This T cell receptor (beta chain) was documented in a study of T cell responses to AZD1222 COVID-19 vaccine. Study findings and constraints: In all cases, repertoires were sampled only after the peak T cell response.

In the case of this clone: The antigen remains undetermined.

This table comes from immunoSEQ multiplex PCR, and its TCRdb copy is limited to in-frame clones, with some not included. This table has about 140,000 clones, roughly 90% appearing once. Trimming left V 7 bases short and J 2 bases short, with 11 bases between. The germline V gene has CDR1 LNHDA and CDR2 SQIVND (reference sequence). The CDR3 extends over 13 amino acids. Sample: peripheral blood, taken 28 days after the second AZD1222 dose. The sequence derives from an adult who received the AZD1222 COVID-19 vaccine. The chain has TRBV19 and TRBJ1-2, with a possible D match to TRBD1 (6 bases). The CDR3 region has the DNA TGTGCCAGTATGGACAGTCAGAACTATGGCTACACCTTC. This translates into CASMDSQNYGYTF. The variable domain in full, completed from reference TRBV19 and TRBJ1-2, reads DGGITQSPKYLFRKEGQNVTLSCEQNLNHDAMYWYRQDPGQGLRLIYYSQIVNDFQKGDIAEGYSVSREKKESFPLTVTSAQKNPTAFYLCASMDSQNYGYTFGSGTRLTVV.